Presented here are 25 T cell receptor beta chains from one specimen sequenced in a study of Graves' ophthalmopathy and Graves' hyperthyroidism. Using RNA transcripts, the TCR beta CDR3 regions were amplified. HTBI-primed RT-PCR formed the first round, and a multiplex PCR formed the second. One entry per CDR3 protein results from TCRdb running MiXCR on the multiplex PCR reads. Of around 600,000 distinct CDR3 sequences listed, over 40% are singletons. Input material: peripheral blood. These receptors all come from an adult man with Graves' ophthalmopathy.

The V and J genes are TRBV6-5 and TRBJ2-5; weak D call: TRBD1 (5 bases). The CDR3 has 14 amino acids. Germline loops: CDR1 MNHEY, CDR2 SVGAGI. Between the trimmed V and J ends, which lost 4 bases and 5 bases, there was a span of 14 bases. CDR3 sequence: CASSFSRDRETQYF. The CDR3 DNA reads as TGTGCCAGCAGTTTCTCCAGGGATCGGGAGACCCAGTACTTC.

V is TRBV7-6 and J is TRBJ2-5; 9 nucleotides line up with TRBD1. The CDR3 runs 15 residues. The junction had 8 bases not matched to a gene; V was cut back by 4 bases and J by 5 bases. The germline CDR1 and CDR2 sequences are SGHVS and FNYEAQ. CDR3 nucleotide sequence: TGTGCCAGCAGCTGGGACAGGGCGTACGGGGAGACCCAGTACTTC. Translation: CASSWDRAYGETQYF.

As concerns this clonotype: Its ends do not fully match the called genes, so a read error is possible. J is TRBJ2-7 and V is TRBV10-3, with D possibly called TRBD1 or TRBD2 (6 bases each). Looked up from germline, CDR1 is ENHRY and CDR2 is SYGVKD. This CDR3 spans 12 amino acids. The CDR3 loop reads CVAGHLSYEQYF. CDR3 bases: TGTGTTGCGGGACACCTTTCCTATGAGCAGTACTTC.

This clonotype showed up many times. The chain is built from TRBV10-3 and TRBJ2-7, with TRBD2 matching 8 bases. Germline V CDR1 and CDR2: ENHRY, SYGVKD. V shed 4 bases and J 3 bases; nucleotides not matched to a gene: 8. The CDR3 is 15 residues long. The CDR3 is CAISASTSELYEQYF. In nucleotides, the CDR3 is TGTGCCATCAGTGCTTCGACTAGCGAACTCTACGAGCAGTACTTC.

The rearrangement joins TRBV29-1 to TRBJ2-6; 10 bases align to TRBD2. The V gene end was trimmed by 7 bases and the J gene end by 4 bases; junction bases not matched to a gene: 4. Germline assignment: CDR1 SQVTM and CDR2 ANQGSEA. CDR3 length: 14 amino acids. The CDR3 DNA reads as TGCAGCGCTGGGGGACTAGCGGGGGCCAACGTCCTGACTTTC. Translation: CSAGGLAGANVLTF.

The sample holds many counts of this clonotype. This chain connects TRBV7-2 to TRBJ1-3; no clear D gene. V was clipped by 3 bases and J by 0 bases, with 12 bases between them. The CDR3 has 16 residues. Germline V gene data show CDR1 as SGHTA and CDR2 as FQGNSA. CDR3 sequence reads: CASSFSHGISGNTIYF. CDR3 DNA: TGTGCCAGCAGCTTCTCTCACGGAATCTCTGGAAACACCATATATTTT.

This clonotype appeared many times. V usage is TRBV10-3 and J usage is TRBJ1-6; 11 nucleotides match TRBD1. This CDR3 has 15 amino acids. The germline V gene has CDR1 ENHRY and CDR2 SYGVKD. V lost 6 bases, J lost 6 bases, and 4 bases stayed unmatched. CDR3 amino acids: CAIRLGTGGNSPLHF. CDR3 coding DNA: TGTGCCATCAGGCTAGGGACAGGGGGTAATTCACCCCTCCACTTT.

This chain links TRBV20-1 with TRBJ1-2; the match to TRBD1 covers 9 bases. V shed 3 bases and J 4 bases; nucleotides not matched to a gene: 6. The germline gives CDR1 DFQATT, CDR2 SNEGSKA (reference sequence). The CDR3 contains 14 residues. This CDR3 is CSASKTGGSYGYTF. The CDR3 bases are TGCAGTGCTAGTAAGACAGGGGGATCCTATGGCTACACCTTC.

The V gene is TRBV6-5, the J gene TRBJ1-5; unclear D gene. V lost 0 bases and J 1 base, leaving 7 bases between the germline ends. CDR3 length: 15 amino acids. Germline-derived CDR1 and CDR2 are MNHEY and SVGAGI. The CDR3 nucleotides are TGTGCCAGCAGTTACTCAAGGGAGAGCAATCAGCCCCAGCATTTT. Translating it yields CASSYSRESNQPQHF.

This clonotype was observed many times. The chain has TRBV12-3 or TRBV12-4 and TRBJ2-5, with TRBD1 identical over 9 bases. With 7 bases clipped from V and 1 base from J, the junction kept 7 bases outside the gene matches. There are 15 residues in the CDR3. DNA of the CDR3: TGTGCCAGCACCTCGGACAGGGGATCCCAAGAGACCCAGTACTTC. It is translated as CASTSDRGSQETQYF.

The rearrangement links TRBV25-1 to TRBJ2-4; D perhaps matches TRBD2 (6 bases). The CDR3 is made up of 12 amino acids. V was pared by 8 bases and J by 8 bases, with 13 bases between. The germline V gene has CDR1 MGHDK and CDR2 SYGVNS. The CDR3 reads CASLPGEDIQYF. The CDR3 DNA sequence: TGTGCCAGCCTCCCGGGGGAAGACATTCAGTACTTC.

This rearrangement joins TRBV11-2 to TRBJ2-5, with 8 bases matching TRBD1. Germline trimming cut 5 bases from V and 5 bases from J; bases unmatched to any gene: 16. The CDR3 covers 17 residues. Looked up from germline, CDR1 is SGHAT and CDR2 is FQNNGV. The CDR3 nucleotides read TGTGCCAGCAGCCCACCCGAGACAGGGGTTGATGTTGAGACCCAGTACTTC. It is translated as CASSPPETGVDVETQYF.

As concerns this clonotype: One junction end disagrees with the germline gene, perhaps due to a read error. This rearrangement joins TRBV10-3 to TRBJ1-5, with a tentative D call TRBD1 (6 bases). Germline-derived CDR1 and CDR2 are ENHRY and SYGVKD. This CDR3 region has 15 residues. The CDR3 DNA follows: TGTGCCAGCAGTTACGGCCCAGGGGATAATCAGCCCCAGCATTTT. Protein: CASSYGPGDNQPQHF.

The rearrangement joins TRBV7-8 to TRBJ1-4, with D possibly being TRBD1 (5 bases). This CDR3 is built from 16 residues. Germline CDR1 reads SGHVS; CDR2 reads FQNEAQ. V was clipped by 1 base and J by 4 bases, with 13 bases between them. The CDR3 sequence: CASSLEGREVNEKLFF. The CDR3 nucleotides read TGTGCCAGCAGCTTAGAGGGCAGGGAGGTTAATGAAAAACTGTTTTTT. Full variable domain (rest looked up from reference TRBV7-8 and TRBJ1-4): GAGVSQSPRYKVAKRGQDVALRCDPISGHVSLFWYQQALGQGPEFLTYFQNEAQLDKSGLPSDRFFAERPEGSVSTLKIQRTQQEDSAVYLCASSLEGREVNEKLFFGSGTQLSVL.

This clonotype was counted many times. This chain links TRBV7-8 with TRBJ1-1; perhaps TRBD1 as D (5 bases). Germline CDR1 SGHVS, CDR2 FQNEAQ. The CDR3 consists of 14 residues. V was shortened by 5 bases and J by 1 base, with 11 bases between the two germline ends. CDR3 sequence reads: CASSPAGENTEAFF. In DNA form, the CDR3 reads TGTGCCAGCAGCCCGGCGGGGGAGAACACTGAAGCTTTCTTT.

This rearrangement joins TRBV5-5 to TRBJ1-5, with a tentative D call TRBD1 (5 bases). The V end lost 2 bases, the J end lost 7 bases, and 13 bases lay between the germline ends. CDR3 length equals 14 residues. The germline CDR1 and CDR2 sequences are SGHKS and YYEKEE (reference sequence). CDR3 nucleotides: TGTGCCAGCAGCTTTTTGGTTCGGGGGCAGCCCCAGCATTTT. Amino acid sequence: CASSFLVRGQPQHF.

This clonotype was observed a few times. The V and J genes are TRBV12-3 or TRBV12-4 and TRBJ2-2, with TRBD2 as a possible D gene (6 bases). V gave up 4 bases and J gave up 0 bases, with 12 bases separating them. This CDR3 has 16 residues. CDR3 in amino acids: CASSSGSGANTGELFF. For the CDR3, the DNA is TGTGCCAGCAGTTCGGGATCGGGAGCGAACACCGGGGAGCTGTTTTTT.

This clonotype was counted at least ten times. The chain combines TRBV7-2 with TRBJ2-7; D not certain. With 4 bases removed from V and 4 bases from J, the gap between germline ends came to 14 bases. Germline V CDR1 and CDR2: SGHTA, FQGNSA. The CDR3 length is 14 residues. CDR3 loop: CASSSLGHEYEQYF. CDR3 nucleotide sequence: TGTGCCAGCAGCTCCCTAGGCCACGAGTACGAGCAGTACTTC.

Turning to this clonotype: This may be a read error: a much more frequent sequence differs by one nucleotide. This is likely a read error, given that the CDR3 carries no conserved phenylalanine or tryptophan at its end. V and J are TRBV9 and TRBJ1-1, with a weak D call TRBD1 (5 bases). There are 13 residues in the CDR3. Germline CDR1 SGDLS, CDR2 YYNGEE. Deletions cut 5 bases from V and 6 bases from J, with 14 bases between. This CDR3 reads CASSLPGIPEAFS. CDR3 coding DNA: TGTGCCAGCAGTCTCCCAGGGATCCCTGAAGCTTTCTCT.

Notes on this clonotype: A junction boundary mismatches the germline segment, possibly from a read error. This chain uses TRBV7-2 with TRBJ2-2; D is perhaps TRBD1 or TRBD2 (5 bases each). The CDR3 extends over 17 amino acids. CDR1 and CDR2 from the germline V gene are SGHTA and FQGNSA. The CDR3 DNA sequence: TGCGCCAGCAGCCAAAGTATATGGGGGACGAACACCGGGGAGCTGTTTTTT. This codes for CASSQSIWGTNTGELFF.

Comments on this clonotype: A much larger clone lies one base from this, so it may be a read error. In this CDR3 the conserved last residue, phenylalanine or tryptophan, is missing, so a read error is likely. The chain uses TRBV5-1 and TRBJ2-5; D ambiguous. The CDR3 length is 14 residues. CDR1 and CDR2 from the germline V gene are SGHRS and YFSETQ. The germline V and J ends were trimmed by 5 bases and 0 bases, with 11 bases remaining between them. The CDR3 DNA is TGCGCCAGCAGTAGGATCGCCGACCAAGAGACCCAGTACCTC. It translates to CASSRIADQETQYL.

The rearrangement joins TRBV29-1 to TRBJ2-7, with 10 bases lining up with TRBD1. J was trimmed by 6 bases and V by 6 bases; bases with no gene match: 5. Germline V gives CDR1 SQVTM, CDR2 ANQGSEA. The CDR3 consists of 12 residues. CDR3 sequence: CSVRRDRGEQYF. The CDR3 bases are TGCAGCGTCCGCCGGGACAGGGGCGAGCAGTACTTC.

The chain links TRBV7-9 to TRBJ1-5; 10 bases are a match to TRBD1. The V gene end was trimmed by 3 bases and the J gene end by 6 bases; junction bases not matched to a gene: 5. The CDR3 totals 15 residues. Germline V CDR1 and CDR2: SEHNR, FQNEAQ (reference sequence). In DNA form, the CDR3 reads TGTGCCAGCAGCTTCGGACAGGGGGTCGCTCAGCCCCAGCATTTT. Translating gives CASSFGQGVAQPQHF.

The V call is TRBV7-2, the J call TRBJ2-5, with a weak D call TRBD1 (6 bases). Germline CDR1 reads SGHTA; CDR2 reads FQGNSA. This CDR3 has 14 residues. V was pared by 3 bases and J by 2 bases, with 10 bases between. The CDR3 reads CASSFGTKQETQYF. The DNA for the CDR3 is TGTGCCAGCAGCTTCGGGACAAAACAAGAGACCCAGTACTTC.

This clonotype was observed many times. V gene TRBV7-2 combines with J gene TRBJ2-5; D might be TRBD1 (6 bases). The CDR3 is made up of 18 amino acids. Trimming removed 5 bases from V and 0 bases from J, with 22 bases in between. CDR1 is SGHTA, CDR2 FQGNSA, per germline. CDR3 nucleotide sequence: TGTGCCAGCAGCCCCCCGGGTGGCAGGGGACCGTACCAAGAGACCCAGTACTTC. Amino acids: CASSPPGGRGPYQETQYF.